The entry below describes one TCR beta chain. This specimen belongs to a study of blood T cell repertoires in COVID-19. Study at large: Italy, Spain and the United States were the sources of the convalescent and acute COVID-19 samples. The analysed material was cDNA or gDNA that came from T cells, B-cell-depleted T cells, or PBMCs.

Original analysis: Quantification of nucleated cells was approximated via reference gene primer amplification. TCRdb's copy holds only in-frame clones and misses some; the assay was immunoSEQ multiplex PCR. The V and J calls and clone size come from that table; D and trimming were worked out from the DNA. The sample contains about 380,000 clones, approximately 90% of which appear only once. Each participant's cohort was designated according to participant-reported clinical history. Trimming removed 3 bases at V and 8 bases at J, with 7 bases between. The CDR3 consists of 11 residues. Germline CDR1 is KGHSH and CDR2 is LQKENI.

The V and J genes are TRBV18 and TRBJ1-2, with D unresolved. The clonotype was recovered from a woman aged 18-29 years who had recovered from COVID-19. Sequencing used PBMCs or T cells enriched from blood (not recorded which). DNA of the CDR3: TGTGCCAGCTCACCTAGCGAGGGCTACACCTTC. Its translation is CASSPSEGYTF.